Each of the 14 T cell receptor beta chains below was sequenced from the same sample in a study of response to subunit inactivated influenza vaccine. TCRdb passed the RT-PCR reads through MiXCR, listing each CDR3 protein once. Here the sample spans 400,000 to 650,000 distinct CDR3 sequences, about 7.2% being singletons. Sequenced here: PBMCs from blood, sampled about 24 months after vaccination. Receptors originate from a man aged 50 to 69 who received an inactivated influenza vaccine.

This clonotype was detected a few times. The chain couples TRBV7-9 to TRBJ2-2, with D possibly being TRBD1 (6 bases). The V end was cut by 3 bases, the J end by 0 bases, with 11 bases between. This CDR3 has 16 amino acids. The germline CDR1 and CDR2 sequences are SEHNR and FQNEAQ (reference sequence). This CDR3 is CASSLWRTANTGELFF. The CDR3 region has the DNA TGTGCCAGCAGCTTGTGGCGGACAGCGAACACCGGGGAGCTGTTTTTT.

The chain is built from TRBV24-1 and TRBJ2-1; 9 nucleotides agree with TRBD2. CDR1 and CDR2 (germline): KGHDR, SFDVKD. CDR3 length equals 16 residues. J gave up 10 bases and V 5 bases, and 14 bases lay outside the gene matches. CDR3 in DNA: TGTGCCACCAGTGGGGAAGGACAGCGGGGGGCTAGGGAGCAGTTCTTC. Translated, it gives CATSGEGQRGAREQFF.

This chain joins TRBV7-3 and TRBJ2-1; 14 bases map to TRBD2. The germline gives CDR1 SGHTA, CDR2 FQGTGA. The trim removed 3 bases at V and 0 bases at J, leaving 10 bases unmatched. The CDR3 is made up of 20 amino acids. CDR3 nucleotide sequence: TGTGCCAGCAGCTTCCGACTAGCGGGAGGGCATTCGGGCTCCTACAATGAGCAGTTCTTC. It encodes CASSFRLAGGHSGSYNEQFF.

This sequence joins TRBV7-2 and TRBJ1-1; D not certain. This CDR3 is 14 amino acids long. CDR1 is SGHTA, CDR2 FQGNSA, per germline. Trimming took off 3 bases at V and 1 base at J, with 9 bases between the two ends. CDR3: CASSFLLGNTEAFF. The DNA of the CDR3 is TGTGCCAGCAGCTTCCTACTTGGGAACACTGAAGCTTTCTTT.

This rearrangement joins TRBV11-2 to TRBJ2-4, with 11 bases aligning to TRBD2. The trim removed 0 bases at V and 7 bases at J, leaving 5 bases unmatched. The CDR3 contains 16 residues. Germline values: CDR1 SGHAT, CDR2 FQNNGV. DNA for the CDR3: TGTGCCAGCAGCTTAGATTTAGCGGGGGGGCTCAACATTCAGTACTTC. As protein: CASSLDLAGGLNIQYF. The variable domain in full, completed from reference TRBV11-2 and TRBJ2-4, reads EAGVAQSPRYKIIEKRQSVAFWCNPISGHATLYWYQQILGQGPKLLIQFQNNGVVDDSQLPKDRFSAERLKGVDSTLKIQPAKLEDSAVYLCASSLDLAGGLNIQYFGAGTRLSVL.

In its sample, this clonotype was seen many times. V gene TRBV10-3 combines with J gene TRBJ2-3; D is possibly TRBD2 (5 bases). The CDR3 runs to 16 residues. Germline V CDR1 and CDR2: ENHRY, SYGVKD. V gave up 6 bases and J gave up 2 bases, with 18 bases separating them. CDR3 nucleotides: TGTGCCATCAGGAAGCGGACTCAATACCACACAGATACGCAGTATTTT. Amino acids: CAIRKRTQYHTDTQYF.

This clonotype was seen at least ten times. DNA for the CDR3: TGTGCCAGCAGTCGCACGGGGGTAGGGCTGTACGAGCAGTACTTC. Protein product: CASSRTGVGLYEQYF. The J gene is TRBJ2-7, the V gene TRBV27, with D possibly matching TRBD2 (6 bases). Germline CDR1 and CDR2: MNHEY and SMNVEV (reference sequence). CDR3 size: 15 residues. V shed 5 bases and J shed 4 bases, with 18 bases lying between them.

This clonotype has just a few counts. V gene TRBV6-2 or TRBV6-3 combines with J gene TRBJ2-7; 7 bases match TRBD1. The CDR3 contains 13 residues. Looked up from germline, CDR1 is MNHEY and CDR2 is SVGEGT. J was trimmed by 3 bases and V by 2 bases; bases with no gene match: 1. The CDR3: CASSYQGDYEQYF. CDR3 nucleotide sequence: TGTGCCAGCAGTTACCAGGGGGACTACGAGCAGTACTTC.

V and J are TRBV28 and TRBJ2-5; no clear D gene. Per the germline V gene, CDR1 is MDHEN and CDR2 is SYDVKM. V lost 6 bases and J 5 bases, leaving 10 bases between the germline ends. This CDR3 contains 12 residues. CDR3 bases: TGTGCCAGCAGACTCCCCGGGGAGACCCAGTACTTC. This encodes CASRLPGETQYF.

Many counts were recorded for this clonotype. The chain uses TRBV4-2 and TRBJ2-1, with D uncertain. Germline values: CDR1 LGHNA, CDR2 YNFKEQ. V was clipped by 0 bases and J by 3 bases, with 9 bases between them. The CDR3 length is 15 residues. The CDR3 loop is CASSQESARYNEQFF. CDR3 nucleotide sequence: TGTGCCAGCAGCCAAGAAAGTGCTCGCTACAATGAGCAGTTCTTC.

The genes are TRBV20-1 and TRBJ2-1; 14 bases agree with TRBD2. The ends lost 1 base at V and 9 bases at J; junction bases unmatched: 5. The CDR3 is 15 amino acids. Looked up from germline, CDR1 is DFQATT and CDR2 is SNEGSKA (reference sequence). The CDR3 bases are TGCAGTGCTAGAGCGACTAGCGGGAGGGCCACTGAGCAGTTCTTC. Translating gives CSARATSGRATEQFF.

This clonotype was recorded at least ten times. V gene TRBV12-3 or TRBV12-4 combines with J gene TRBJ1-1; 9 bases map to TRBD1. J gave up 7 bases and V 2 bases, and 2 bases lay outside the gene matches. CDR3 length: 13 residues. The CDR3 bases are TGTGCCAGCAGTTTACGGGGACAGGGTGAAGCTTTCTTT. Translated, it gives CASSLRGQGEAFF.

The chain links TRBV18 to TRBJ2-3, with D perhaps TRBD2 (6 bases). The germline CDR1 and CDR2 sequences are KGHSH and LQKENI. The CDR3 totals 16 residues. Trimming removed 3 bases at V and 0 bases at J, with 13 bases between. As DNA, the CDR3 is TGTGCCAGCTCACCCGGGCTAGCGCTTAGCACAGATACGCAGTATTTT. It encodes CASSPGLALSTDTQYF.

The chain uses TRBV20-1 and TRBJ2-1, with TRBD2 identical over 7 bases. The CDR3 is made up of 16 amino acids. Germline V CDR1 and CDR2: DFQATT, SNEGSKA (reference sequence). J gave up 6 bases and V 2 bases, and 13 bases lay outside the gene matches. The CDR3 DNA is TGCAGTGCTAGATTAAGCGGGGCCCTAGGTAGCAATGAGCAGTTCTTC. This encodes CSARLSGALGSNEQFF.